This TCR beta chain appears in the sequencing data of a study of blood T cell repertoires in COVID-19. TCRdb's table, derived via immunoSEQ multiplex PCR, lists solely in-frame clones and lacks some. The top ten hold 20% to 25% of the sample, which has fewer than 200,000 clones, 86% seen once. The CDR3 loop spans 14 amino acids. The ends were cut back, 7 bases at V and 6 bases at J, with 19 bases in the middle. Germline assignment: CDR1 SQVTM and CDR2 ANQGSEA. This TCR derives from a middle-aged woman in a cohort exposed to, infected with or recovered from COVID-19 (not recorded which). The specimen was PBMCs or T cells enriched from blood (not recorded which). V is TRBV29-1 and J is TRBJ1-5; D might be TRBD1 (5 bases). CDR3 in DNA: TGCAGCGCTGGGAGCGGGGACGTGAGTCAGCCCCAGCATTTT. Translation gives CSAGSGDVSQPQHF.